This T cell receptor beta chain was identified during a study of Ad26.COV2.S vaccination and SARS-CoV-2 variants. Study context: A participant enrolled in the COV1001 Ad26.COV2.S trial arm provided the sample. Doses of Ad26.COV2.S were injected into muscle once or twice, 56 days apart.

The treatment was: some 20 received Ad26.COV2.S at low or high dose, single or two shots; about 5 received placebo; per-sample allocation not given. The samples date from day 63 after the first vaccine or placebo injection. The V gene's germline CDR1 is SGHTA and CDR2 FQGNSA. The CDR3 runs to 14 residues. V was clipped by 5 bases and J by 5 bases, with 12 bases between them. The data were produced by immunoSEQ multiplex PCR, yet TCRdb's version contains in-frame clones alone and is incomplete. The table shows about 480,000 clones, with approximately 90% occurring only once. Study-wide points: Substantial response breadth was reportedly seen for spike-specific CD8+ and CD4+ T cells after vaccination. Analyses of TCR breadth and depth may have underestimated total T cell responses.

To note about this clone: Antigen: not known.

The sequences come from peripheral blood, collected in a trial of Ad26.COV2.S vaccine versus placebo. The TCR originated in a person aged 18 to 59 who received the Ad26.COV2.S COVID-19 vaccine or a placebo. V and J are TRBV7-2 and TRBJ2-2; D is uncertain. The CDR3 reads CASSPDGPTGELFF. The CDR3 DNA sequence: TGTGCCAGCAGCCCCGACGGACCGACCGGGGAGCTGTTTTTT.